This T cell receptor beta chain appears in the sequencing data of a study of shared clonotypes between healthy human individuals. Study in general: Each donor's CD8 memory used one plate, CD8 naive two, each CD4 subset three.

The germline gives CDR1 SGDLS, CDR2 YYNGEE. The V and J ends lost 4 bases and 8 bases respectively, with 31 bases between them. The CDR3 sequence is 19 residues long. Researchers divided each subset's genomic DNA evenly across several immunoSEQ plates. The DNA input per sorted-subset replicate PCR was about 0.2 ug, corresponding to tens of thousands of T cell genomes. Data came from immunoSEQ multiplex PCR; TCRdb stores just in-frame clones and leaves some out. The data contain about 2.1 million clones, about 92% of them singletons. Of note for this clone: Antigen: not known.

Naive CD8 cells lacked CD45RO and underwent positive selection for CCR7, leaving out terminally differentiated effector memory CD45RA+ cells. Study-level points and caveats: Generation probabilities of non-shared clonotypes were lower (relative to those shared by all four donors).

Sequencing was performed on naive CD8+ T cells from PBMCs. This TCR was recovered from a man aged 18 to 29 in good health. Some clones in this sample may be carry-over from other donors' samples. The V gene is TRBV9, the J gene TRBJ2-1; maybe TRBD1 (6 bases). The CDR3 DNA sequence: TGTGCCAGCAGCTCCCGGGACACAATCCCCTTGGGTTTCTCCGATGAGCAGTTCTTC. Translated: CASSSRDTIPLGFSDEQFF.